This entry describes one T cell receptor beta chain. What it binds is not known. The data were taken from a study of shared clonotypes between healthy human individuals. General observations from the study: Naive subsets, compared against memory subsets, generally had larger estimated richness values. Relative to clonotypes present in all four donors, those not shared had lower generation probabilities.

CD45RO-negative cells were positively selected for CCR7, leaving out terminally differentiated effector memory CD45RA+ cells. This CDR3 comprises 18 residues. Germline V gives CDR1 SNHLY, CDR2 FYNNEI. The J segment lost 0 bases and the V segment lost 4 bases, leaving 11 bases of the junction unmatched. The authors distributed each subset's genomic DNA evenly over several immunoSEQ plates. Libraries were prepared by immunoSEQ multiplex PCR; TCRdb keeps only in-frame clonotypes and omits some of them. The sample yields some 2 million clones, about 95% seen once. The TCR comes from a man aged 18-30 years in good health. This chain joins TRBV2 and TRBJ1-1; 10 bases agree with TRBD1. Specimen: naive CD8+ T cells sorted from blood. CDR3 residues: CASSGSGTGVEMNTEAFF. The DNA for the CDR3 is TGTGCCAGCAGTGGATCCGGGACAGGGGTAGAAATGAACACTGAAGCTTTCTTT.